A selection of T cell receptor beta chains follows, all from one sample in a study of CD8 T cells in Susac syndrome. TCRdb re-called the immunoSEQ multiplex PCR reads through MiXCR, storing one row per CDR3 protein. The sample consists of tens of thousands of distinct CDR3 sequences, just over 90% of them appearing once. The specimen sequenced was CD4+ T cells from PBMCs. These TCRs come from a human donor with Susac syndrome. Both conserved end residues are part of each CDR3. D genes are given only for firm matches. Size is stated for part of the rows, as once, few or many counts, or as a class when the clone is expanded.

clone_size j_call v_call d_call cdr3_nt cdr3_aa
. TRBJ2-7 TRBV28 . TGTGCCAGCAGGGACAGACCCTACGAGCAGTACTTC CASRDRPYEQYF
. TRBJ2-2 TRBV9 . TGTGCCAGCAGCGTAGGTTCAGGGTTGAACACCGGGGAGCTGTTTTTT CASSVGSGLNTGELFF
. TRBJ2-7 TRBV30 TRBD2 TGTGCCTGGAGCGTCCCGGGACTAGCGGGAGTCAACGAGCAGTACTTC CAWSVPGLAGVNEQYF
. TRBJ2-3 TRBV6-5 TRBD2 TGTGCCAGCAGTTACTCGATCGGGGGGTTAGGCACAGATACGCAGTATTTT CASSYSIGGLGTDTQYF
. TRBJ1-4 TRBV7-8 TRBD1 TGTGCCAGCAGCTTATTTCGCGGGGGACAGCCGAATGAAAAACTGTTTTTT CASSLFRGGQPNEKLFF
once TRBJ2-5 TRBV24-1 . TGTGCCACCAGTGATTCAAGGGACGTAAACGGGGGAGAGACCCAGTACTTC CATSDSRDVNGGETQYF
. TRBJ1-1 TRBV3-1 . TGTGCCAGCAGCCAAGCCTTGGAAGCTTTCTTT CASSQALEAFF
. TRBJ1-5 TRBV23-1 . TGCGATTTAATGTCGGACTATAGCAATCAGCCCCAGCATTTT CDLMSDYSNQPQHF
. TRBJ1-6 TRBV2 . TGTGCCAGCAGTGAAAGGCAGGGTTATTCACCCCTCCACTTT CASSERQGYSPLHF
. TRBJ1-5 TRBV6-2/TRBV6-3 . TGTGCCAGCAGTGGCGGAGGACGGGGCCAGCATTTT CASSGGGRGQHF
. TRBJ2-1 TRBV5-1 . TGCGCCAGCAGCGTGGGACCGAATGAGCAGTTCTTC CASSVGPNEQFF
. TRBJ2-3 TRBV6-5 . TGTGCCAGCAGTTACGACCGCACAGATACGCAGTATTTT CASSYDRTDTQYF
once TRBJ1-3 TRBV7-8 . TGTGCCAGCAGCTTGGATCCCGCAACCCACGGGGGAAACACCATATATTTT CASSLDPATHGGNTIYF
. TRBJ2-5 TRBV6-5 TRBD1 TGTGCCAGCAGTTACTCCTTTGGGACAGGCGAGGAGACCCAGTACTTC CASSYSFGTGEETQYF
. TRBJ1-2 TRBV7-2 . TGTGCCAGCAGCTTAGTCCCACCCTATGGCTACACCTTC CASSLVPPYGYTF
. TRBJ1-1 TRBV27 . TGTGCCAGCAGTTTATCGGACAGACTGAACACTGAAGCTTTCTTT CASSLSDRLNTEAFF
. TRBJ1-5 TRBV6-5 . TGTGCCAGCAGTTTTTTACCTAATCAGCCCCAGCATTTT CASSFLPNQPQHF
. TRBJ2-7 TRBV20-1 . TGCAGTGCTCCGGGCGGGAACTACGAGCAGTACTTC CSAPGGNYEQYF